This TCR beta chain was found in a study of blood T cell repertoires in COVID-19. Background on the study: T cells, B-cell-depleted T cells, or PBMCs supplied cDNA or gDNA.

Assignment of participants to cohorts was predicated upon participant-reported clinical history. Before they entered the study, exposed participants had met a COVID-19 case within 2 weeks. The CDR3 sequence is 16 residues long. V was clipped by 0 bases and J by 3 bases, with 15 bases between them. Looked up from germline, CDR1 is MGHRA and CDR2 is YSYEKL. In the source study's methods: Reference gene primer amplification gave estimated nucleated cell counts. Data came from immunoSEQ multiplex PCR; TCRdb stores just in-frame clones and leaves some out. V, J and clone size are taken as reported in that table, and D and trimming were inferred from the DNA itself. This table has roughly 150,000 clones, 84% appearing once.

The chain joins TRBV4-1 to TRBJ2-7, with D tentatively TRBD2 (6 bases). Specimen: PBMCs or T cells enriched from blood (not recorded which). The receptor was derived from a woman aged 18-29 years who had been exposed to COVID-19. CDR3 protein: CASSQESVGGIYEQYF. In nucleotides, the CDR3 is TGCGCCAGCAGCCAAGAGTCCGTTGGGGGGATCTACGAGCAGTACTTC.